A selection of T cell receptor beta chains follows, all from one sample in a study of CD8+ T cells in alopecia areata. The method was immunoSEQ multiplex PCR; TCRdb's version includes in-frame clones alone and lacks a portion of them. The data contain under 130,000 clones, roughly 50% of them seen just once; the ten biggest clones take up around 10%. Sequenced sample: CD4+ T cells sorted from blood. The receptor source for this set is a human donor in good health. CDR3s include the opening cysteine and the closing phenylalanine or tryptophan. Each record gives: CDR3 DNA, CDR3 protein, V gene, clone size, J gene, D gene. The D gene is left open where the match is weak. Clone sizes are given selectively: once, few, many, or a class where the clone is expanded.

CDR3 DNA: TGTGCCAGCAGCCCGAGGGTGTACTACGGCTACACCTTC
CDR3 protein: CASSPRVYYGYTF
V gene: TRBV7-9
clone size: -
J gene: TRBJ1-2
D gene: -

CDR3 DNA: TGCAGCGTTGGGGAGACTGAAGCTTTCTTT
CDR3 protein: CSVGETEAFF
V gene: TRBV29-1
clone size: -
J gene: TRBJ1-1
D gene: -

CDR3 DNA: TGTGCCAGCAGTTACCCGGACAGGCCAGGTACTCAGCCCCAGCATTTT
CDR3 protein: CASSYPDRPGTQPQHF
V gene: TRBV6-5
clone size: -
J gene: TRBJ1-5
D gene: TRBD1

CDR3 DNA: TGCGCCAGCAGCTTACAGGGGCGTGGGCAGCCCCAGCATTTT
CDR3 protein: CASSLQGRGQPQHF
V gene: TRBV5-1
clone size: -
J gene: TRBJ1-5
D gene: TRBD1

CDR3 DNA: TGTGCCAGCAGCCTAGGAACGGGTTTCAATCAGCCCCAGCATTTT
CDR3 protein: CASSLGTGFNQPQHF
V gene: TRBV7-8
clone size: many
J gene: TRBJ1-5
D gene: -

CDR3 DNA: TGCGCCAGCAGTTCTCGTACCGGGACAGGTCAAGAGACCCAGTACTTC
CDR3 protein: CASSSRTGTGQETQYF
V gene: TRBV4-1
clone size: -
J gene: TRBJ2-5
D gene: TRBD1

CDR3 DNA: TGTGCCAGCAGCTTAGGCACCGGGGAGCTGTTTTTT
CDR3 protein: CASSLGTGELFF
V gene: TRBV7-2
clone size: -
J gene: TRBJ2-2
D gene: -

CDR3 DNA: TGTGCCAGCAGTGGAAACACCATATATTTT
CDR3 protein: CASSGNTIYF
V gene: TRBV7-9
clone size: few
J gene: TRBJ1-3
D gene: -

CDR3 DNA: TGTGCCAGCAGCCAAGAGGTCGGGTTGAGCTACACCTTC
CDR3 protein: CASSQEVGLSYTF
V gene: TRBV14
clone size: -
J gene: TRBJ1-2
D gene: -

CDR3 DNA: TGTGCCTGGAGTACTAACAGCGTTAATGAAAAACTGTTTTTT
CDR3 protein: CAWSTNSVNEKLFF
V gene: TRBV30
clone size: -
J gene: TRBJ1-4
D gene: -

CDR3 DNA: TGCGCCAGCAGCCAACGGGGCTCTGGGGCCAACGTCCTGACTTTC
CDR3 protein: CASSQRGSGANVLTF
V gene: TRBV4-3
clone size: few
J gene: TRBJ2-6
D gene: -

CDR3 DNA: TGTGCCAGCAGTTCCTGGGGGACGAGCTCCTACGAGCAGTACTTC
CDR3 protein: CASSSWGTSSYEQYF
V gene: TRBV27
clone size: -
J gene: TRBJ2-7
D gene: -